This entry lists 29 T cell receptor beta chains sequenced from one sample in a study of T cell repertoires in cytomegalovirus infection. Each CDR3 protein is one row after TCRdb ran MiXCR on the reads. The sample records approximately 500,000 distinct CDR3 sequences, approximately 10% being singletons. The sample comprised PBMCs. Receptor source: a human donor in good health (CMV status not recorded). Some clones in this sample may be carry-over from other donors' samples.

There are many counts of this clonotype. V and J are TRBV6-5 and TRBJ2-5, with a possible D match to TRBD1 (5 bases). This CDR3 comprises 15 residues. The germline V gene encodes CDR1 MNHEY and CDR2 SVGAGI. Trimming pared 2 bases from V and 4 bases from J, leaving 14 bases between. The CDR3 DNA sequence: TGTGCCAGCAGTTACGACAGTGGGATAGCAGAGACCCAGTACTTC. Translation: CASSYDSGIAETQYF.

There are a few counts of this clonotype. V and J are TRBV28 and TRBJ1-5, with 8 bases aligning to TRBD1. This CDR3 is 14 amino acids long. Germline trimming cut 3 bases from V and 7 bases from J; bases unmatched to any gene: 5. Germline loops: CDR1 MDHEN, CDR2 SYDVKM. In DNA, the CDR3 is TGTGCCAGCAGTTTGGGACAGGTCAGCCAGCCCCAGCATTTT. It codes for CASSLGQVSQPQHF.

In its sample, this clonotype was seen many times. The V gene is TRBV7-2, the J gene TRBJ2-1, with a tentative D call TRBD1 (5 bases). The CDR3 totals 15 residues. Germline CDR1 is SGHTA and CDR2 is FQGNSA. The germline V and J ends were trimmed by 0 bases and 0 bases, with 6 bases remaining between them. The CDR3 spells CASSLAQGSYNEQFF. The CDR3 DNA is TGTGCCAGCAGCTTAGCGCAGGGCTCCTACAATGAGCAGTTCTTC.

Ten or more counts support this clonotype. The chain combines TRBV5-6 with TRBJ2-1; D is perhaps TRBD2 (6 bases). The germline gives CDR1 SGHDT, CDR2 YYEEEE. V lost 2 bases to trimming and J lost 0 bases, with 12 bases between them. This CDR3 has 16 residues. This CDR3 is CASSLARESSYNEQFF. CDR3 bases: TGTGCCAGCAGCTTAGCTCGGGAGAGCTCCTACAATGAGCAGTTCTTC. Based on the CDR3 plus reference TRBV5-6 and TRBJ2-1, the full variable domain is DAGVTQSPTHLIKTRGQQVTLRCSPKSGHDTVSWYQQALGQGPQFIFQYYEEEERQRGNFPDRFSGHQFPNYSSELNVNALLLGDSALYLCASSLARESSYNEQFFGPGTRLTVL.

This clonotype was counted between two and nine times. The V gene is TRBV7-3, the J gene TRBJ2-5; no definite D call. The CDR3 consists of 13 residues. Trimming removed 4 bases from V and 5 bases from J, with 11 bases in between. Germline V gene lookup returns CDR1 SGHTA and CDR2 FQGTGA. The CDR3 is CASSSSPGETQYF. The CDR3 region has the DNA TGTGCCAGCAGCTCCTCTCCTGGGGAGACCCAGTACTTC.

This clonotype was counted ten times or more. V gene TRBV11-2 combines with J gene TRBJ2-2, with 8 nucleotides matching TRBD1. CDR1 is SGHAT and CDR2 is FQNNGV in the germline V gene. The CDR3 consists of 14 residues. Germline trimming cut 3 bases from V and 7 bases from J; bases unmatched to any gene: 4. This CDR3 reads CASSFGQGGGELFF. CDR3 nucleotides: TGTGCCAGCAGCTTCGGACAGGGTGGCGGGGAGCTGTTTTTT.

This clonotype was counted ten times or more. The CDR3 protein is CASSHLQGAGETQYF. The CDR3 nucleotides are TGTGCCAGCAGCCATTTACAGGGGGCAGGAGAGACCCAGTACTTC. The V call is TRBV14, the J call TRBJ2-5; 9 nucleotides align to TRBD1. The CDR3 is made up of 15 amino acids. CDR1 and CDR2 from the germline V gene are SGHDN and FVKESK. With 3 bases clipped from V and 4 bases from J, the junction kept 6 bases outside the gene matches. Full variable domain (missing parts from reference TRBV14 and TRBJ2-5): EAGVTQFPSHSVIEKGQTVTLRCDPISGHDNLYWYRRVMGKEIKFLLHFVKESKQDESGMPNNRFLAERTGGTYSTLKVQPAELEDSGVYFCASSHLQGAGETQYFGPGTRLLVL.

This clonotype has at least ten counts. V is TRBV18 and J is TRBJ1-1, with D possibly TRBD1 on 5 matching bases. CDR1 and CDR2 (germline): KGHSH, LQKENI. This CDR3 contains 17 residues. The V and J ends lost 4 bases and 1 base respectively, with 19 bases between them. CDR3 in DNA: TGTGCCAGCTCACGAGGGGCAGCAGGCGGACGGAACACTGAAGCTTTCTTT. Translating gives CASSRGAAGGRNTEAFF.

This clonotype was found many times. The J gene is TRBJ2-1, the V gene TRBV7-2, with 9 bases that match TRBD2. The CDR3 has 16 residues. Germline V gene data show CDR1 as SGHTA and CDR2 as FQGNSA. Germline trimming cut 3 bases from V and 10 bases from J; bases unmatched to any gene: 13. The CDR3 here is CASSLTPGSGSHEQFF. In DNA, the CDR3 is TGTGCCAGCAGCTTGACCCCGGGTAGCGGGAGCCACGAGCAGTTCTTC.

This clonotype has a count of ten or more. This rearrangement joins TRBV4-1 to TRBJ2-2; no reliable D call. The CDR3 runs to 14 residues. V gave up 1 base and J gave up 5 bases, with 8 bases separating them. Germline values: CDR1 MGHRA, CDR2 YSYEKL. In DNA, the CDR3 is TGCGCCAGCAGCCAAGGGTTGCGGACCGGGGAGCTGTTTTTT. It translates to CASSQGLRTGELFF.

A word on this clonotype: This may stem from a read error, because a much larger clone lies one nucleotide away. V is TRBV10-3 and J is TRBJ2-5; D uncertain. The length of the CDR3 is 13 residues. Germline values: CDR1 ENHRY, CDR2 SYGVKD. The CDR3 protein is CTIRRELQETQYF. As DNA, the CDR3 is TGTACCATCAGAAGGGAACTCCAAGAGACCCAGTACTTC.

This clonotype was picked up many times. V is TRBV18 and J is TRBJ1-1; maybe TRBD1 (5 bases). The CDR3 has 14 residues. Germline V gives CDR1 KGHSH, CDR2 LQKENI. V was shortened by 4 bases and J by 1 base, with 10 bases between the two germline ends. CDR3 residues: CASSQGGTNTEAFF. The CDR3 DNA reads TGTGCCAGCTCACAGGGAGGGACGAACACTGAAGCTTTCTTT.

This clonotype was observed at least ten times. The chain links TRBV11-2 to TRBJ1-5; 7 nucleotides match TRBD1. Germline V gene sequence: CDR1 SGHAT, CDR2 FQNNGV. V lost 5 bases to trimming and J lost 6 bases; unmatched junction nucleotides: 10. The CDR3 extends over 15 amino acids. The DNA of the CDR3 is TGTGCCAGCAGCGCAAACAGGGGCTGGGGTCAGCCCCAGCATTTT. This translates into CASSANRGWGQPQHF.

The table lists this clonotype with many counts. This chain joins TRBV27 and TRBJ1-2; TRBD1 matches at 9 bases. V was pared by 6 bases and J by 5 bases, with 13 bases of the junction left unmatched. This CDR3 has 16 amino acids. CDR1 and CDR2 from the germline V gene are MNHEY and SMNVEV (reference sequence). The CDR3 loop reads CASRLAGQGLQYGYTF. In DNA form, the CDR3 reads TGTGCCAGCAGACTTGCGGGACAGGGCCTGCAGTATGGCTACACCTTC.

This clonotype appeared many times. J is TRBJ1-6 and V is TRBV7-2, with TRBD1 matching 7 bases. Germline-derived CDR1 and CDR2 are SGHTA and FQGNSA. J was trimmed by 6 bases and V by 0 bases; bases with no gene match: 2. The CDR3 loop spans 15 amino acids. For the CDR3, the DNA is TGTGCCAGCAGCTTAGCGGGACAGACTAATTCACCCCTCCACTTT. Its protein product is CASSLAGQTNSPLHF.

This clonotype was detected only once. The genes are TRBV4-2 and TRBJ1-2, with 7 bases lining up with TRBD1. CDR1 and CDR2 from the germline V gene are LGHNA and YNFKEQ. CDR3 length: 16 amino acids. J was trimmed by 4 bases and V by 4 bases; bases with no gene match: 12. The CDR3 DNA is TGTGCCAGCAGCCTGGATGGACAGGACGGTTCCTATGGCTACACCTTC. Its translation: CASSLDGQDGSYGYTF.

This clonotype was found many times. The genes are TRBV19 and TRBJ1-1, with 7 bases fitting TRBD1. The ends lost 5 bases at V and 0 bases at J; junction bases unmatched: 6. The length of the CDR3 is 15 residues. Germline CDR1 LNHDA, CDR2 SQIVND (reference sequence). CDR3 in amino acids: CASSGAGTVNTEAFF. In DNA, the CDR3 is TGTGCCAGTAGTGGAGCCGGGACAGTGAACACTGAAGCTTTCTTT.

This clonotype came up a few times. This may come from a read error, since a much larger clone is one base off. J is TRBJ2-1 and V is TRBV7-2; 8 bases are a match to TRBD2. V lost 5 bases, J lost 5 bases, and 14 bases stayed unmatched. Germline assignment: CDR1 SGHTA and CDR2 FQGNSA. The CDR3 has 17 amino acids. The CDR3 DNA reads TGTGCCAGCAGCGTAGGGGGGGGGGCGGGAGGCAACAATGAGCAGTTCTTC. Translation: CASSVGGGAGGNNEQFF.

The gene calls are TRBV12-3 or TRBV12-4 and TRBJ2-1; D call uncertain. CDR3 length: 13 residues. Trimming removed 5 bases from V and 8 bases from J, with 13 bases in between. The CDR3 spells CASSRPTWDEQFF. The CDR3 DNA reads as TGTGCCAGCAGTCGCCCCACATGGGATGAGCAGTTCTTC.

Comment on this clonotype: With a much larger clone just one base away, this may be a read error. DNA of the CDR3: TGTGCCAGCAGCCTCAATGGGACAGGGCAAGGGGAAGAGACCCAGTACTTC. Protein sequence: CASSLNGTGQGEETQYF. The chain combines TRBV27 with TRBJ2-5; 9 bases agree with TRBD1. V lost 6 bases to trimming and J lost 3 bases; unmatched junction nucleotides: 14. CDR3 length equals 17 residues. Germline V gives CDR1 MNHEY, CDR2 SMNVEV (reference sequence).

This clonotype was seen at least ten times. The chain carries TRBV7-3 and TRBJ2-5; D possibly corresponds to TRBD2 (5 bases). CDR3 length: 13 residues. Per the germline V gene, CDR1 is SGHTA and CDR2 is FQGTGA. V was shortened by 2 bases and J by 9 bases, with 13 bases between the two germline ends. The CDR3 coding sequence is TGTGCCAGCAGCTTAGATGGGAGTAGGTCCCAGTACTTC. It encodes CASSLDGSRSQYF.

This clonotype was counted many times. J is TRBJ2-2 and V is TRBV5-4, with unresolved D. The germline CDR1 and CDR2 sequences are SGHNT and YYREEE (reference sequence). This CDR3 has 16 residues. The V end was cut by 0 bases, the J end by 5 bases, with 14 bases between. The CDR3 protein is CASSLGNRNPTGELFF. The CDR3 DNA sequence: TGTGCCAGCAGCTTGGGTAATCGGAACCCAACCGGGGAGCTGTTTTTT.

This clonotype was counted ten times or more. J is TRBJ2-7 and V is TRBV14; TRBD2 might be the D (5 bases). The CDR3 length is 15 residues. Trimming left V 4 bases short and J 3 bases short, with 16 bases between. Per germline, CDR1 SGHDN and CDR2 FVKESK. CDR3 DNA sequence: TGTGCCAGCAGCCCATCGGGGTGGCTATTCTACGAGCAGTACTTC. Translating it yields CASSPSGWLFYEQYF.

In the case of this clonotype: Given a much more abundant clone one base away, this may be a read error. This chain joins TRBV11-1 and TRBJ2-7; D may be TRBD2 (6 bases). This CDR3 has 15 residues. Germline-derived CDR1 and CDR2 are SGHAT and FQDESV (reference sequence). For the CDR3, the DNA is TGTGCCGGCAGCTTAGACCAGGGAGGCTCCTACGAGCAGTACTTC. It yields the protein CAGSLDQGGSYEQYF.

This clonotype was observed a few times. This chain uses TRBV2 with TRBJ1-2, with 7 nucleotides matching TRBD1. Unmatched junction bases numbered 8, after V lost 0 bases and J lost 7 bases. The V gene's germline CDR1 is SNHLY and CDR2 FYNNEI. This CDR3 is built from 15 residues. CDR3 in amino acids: CASSEANRGGSGYTF. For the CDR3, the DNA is TGTGCCAGCAGTGAAGCGAACAGGGGCGGGAGTGGCTACACCTTC.

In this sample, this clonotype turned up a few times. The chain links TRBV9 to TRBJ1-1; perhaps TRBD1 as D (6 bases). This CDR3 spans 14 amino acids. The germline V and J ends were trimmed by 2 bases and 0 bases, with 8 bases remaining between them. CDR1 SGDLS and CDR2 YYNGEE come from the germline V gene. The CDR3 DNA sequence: TGTGCCAGCAGCGTGACAGGCATGAACACTGAAGCTTTCTTT. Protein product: CASSVTGMNTEAFF.

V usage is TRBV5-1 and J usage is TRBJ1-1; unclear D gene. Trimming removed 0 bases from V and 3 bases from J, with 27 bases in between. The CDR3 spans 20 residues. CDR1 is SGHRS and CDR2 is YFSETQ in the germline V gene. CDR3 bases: TGCGCCAGCAGCTTGGCCGGGAGGGTCGTCGCACTATCGGGATACACTGAAGCTTTCTTT. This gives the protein CASSLAGRVVALSGYTEAFF.

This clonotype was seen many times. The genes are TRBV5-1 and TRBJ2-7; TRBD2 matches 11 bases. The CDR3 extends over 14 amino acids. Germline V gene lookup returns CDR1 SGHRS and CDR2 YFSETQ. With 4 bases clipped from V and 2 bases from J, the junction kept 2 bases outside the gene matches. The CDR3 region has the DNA TGCGCCAGCAGCAAGACTAGCGGGACCTACGAGCAGTACTTC. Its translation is CASSKTSGTYEQYF.

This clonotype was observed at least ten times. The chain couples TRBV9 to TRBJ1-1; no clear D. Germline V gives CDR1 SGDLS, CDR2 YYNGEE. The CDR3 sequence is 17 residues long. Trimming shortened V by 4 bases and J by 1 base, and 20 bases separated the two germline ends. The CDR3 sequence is CASSPPVMVAGNTEAFF. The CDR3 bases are TGTGCCAGCAGCCCCCCAGTAATGGTGGCGGGGAACACTGAAGCTTTCTTT. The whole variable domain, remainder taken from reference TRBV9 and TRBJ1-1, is DSGVTQTPKHLITATGQRVTLRCSPRSGDLSVYWYQQSLDQGLQFLIQYYNGEERAKGNILERFSAQQFPDLHSELNLSSLELGDSALYFCASSPPVMVAGNTEAFFGQGTRLTVV.